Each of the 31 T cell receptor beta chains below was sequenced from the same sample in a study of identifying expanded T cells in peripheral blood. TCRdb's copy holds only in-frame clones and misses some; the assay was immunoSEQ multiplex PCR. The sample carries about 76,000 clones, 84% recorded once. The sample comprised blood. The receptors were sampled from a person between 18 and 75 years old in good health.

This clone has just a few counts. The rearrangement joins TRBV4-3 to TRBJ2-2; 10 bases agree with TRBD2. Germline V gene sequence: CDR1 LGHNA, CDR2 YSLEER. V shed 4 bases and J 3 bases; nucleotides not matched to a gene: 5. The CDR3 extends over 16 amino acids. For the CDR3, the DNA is TGCGCCAGCAGCCGAGAAGCGGGAGGGGACACCGGGGAGCTGTTTTTT. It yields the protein CASSREAGGDTGELFF.

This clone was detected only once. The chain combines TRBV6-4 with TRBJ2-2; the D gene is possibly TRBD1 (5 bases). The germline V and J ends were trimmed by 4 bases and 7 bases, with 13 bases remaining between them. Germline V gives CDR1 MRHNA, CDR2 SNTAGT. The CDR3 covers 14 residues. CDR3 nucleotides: TGTGCCAGCAGTGCCTCCCAAGGGGTCGGGGAGCTGTTTTTT. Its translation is CASSASQGVGELFF.

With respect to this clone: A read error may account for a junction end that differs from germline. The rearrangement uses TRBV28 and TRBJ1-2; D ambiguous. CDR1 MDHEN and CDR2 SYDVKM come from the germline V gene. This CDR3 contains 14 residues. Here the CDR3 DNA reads TGTGCCAGCAGTTTGGAAGGCCCTAATTATGGCTACACCTTC. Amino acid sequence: CASSLEGPNYGYTF.

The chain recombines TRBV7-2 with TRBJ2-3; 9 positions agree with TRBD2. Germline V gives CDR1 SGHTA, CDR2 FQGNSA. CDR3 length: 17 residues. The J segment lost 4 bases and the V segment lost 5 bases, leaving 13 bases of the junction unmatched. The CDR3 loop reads CASSASSAGGPSDTQYF. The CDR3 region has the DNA TGTGCCAGCAGCGCCTCCTCGGCGGGAGGGCCCTCAGATACGCAGTATTTT.

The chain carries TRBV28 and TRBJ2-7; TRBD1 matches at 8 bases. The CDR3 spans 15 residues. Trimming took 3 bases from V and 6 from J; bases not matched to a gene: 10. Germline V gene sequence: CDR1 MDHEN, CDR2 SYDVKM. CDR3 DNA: TGTGCCAGCAGTTTGATCGGACAGGGACTCCGCGAGCAGTACTTC. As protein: CASSLIGQGLREQYF.

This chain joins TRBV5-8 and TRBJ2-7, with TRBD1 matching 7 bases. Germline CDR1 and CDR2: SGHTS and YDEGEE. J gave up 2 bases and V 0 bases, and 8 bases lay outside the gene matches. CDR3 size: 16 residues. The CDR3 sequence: CASSLEYRTGPYEQYF. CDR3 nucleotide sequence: TGTGCCAGCAGCTTGGAGTATCGGACAGGCCCCTACGAGCAGTACTTC.

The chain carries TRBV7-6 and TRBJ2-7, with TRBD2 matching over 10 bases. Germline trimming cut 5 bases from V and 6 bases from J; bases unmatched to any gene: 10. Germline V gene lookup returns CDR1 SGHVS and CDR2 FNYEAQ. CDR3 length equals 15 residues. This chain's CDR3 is CASSLSLAGVAEQYF. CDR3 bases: TGTGCCAGCAGCCTCTCTCTAGCGGGAGTTGCCGAGCAGTACTTC.

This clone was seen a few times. The CDR3 loop reads CASSEARGGWGSDTQYF. The CDR3 DNA is TGTGCCAGCAGTGAAGCGCGGGGCGGCTGGGGCTCAGATACGCAGTATTTT. The chain uses TRBV6-1 and TRBJ2-3, with D possibly being TRBD2 (6 bases). The CDR3 is 17 amino acids. Per germline, CDR1 MNHNS and CDR2 SASEGT. The V gene lost 0 bases and the J gene lost 4 bases, with 17 bases spanning the gap.

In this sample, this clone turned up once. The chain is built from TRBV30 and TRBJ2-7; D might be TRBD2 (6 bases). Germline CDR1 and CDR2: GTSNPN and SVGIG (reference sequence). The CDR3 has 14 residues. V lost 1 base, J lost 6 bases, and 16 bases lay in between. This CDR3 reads CAWSARLEFGEQYF. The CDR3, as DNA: TGTGCCTGGAGTGCCCGACTAGAGTTTGGCGAGCAGTACTTC.

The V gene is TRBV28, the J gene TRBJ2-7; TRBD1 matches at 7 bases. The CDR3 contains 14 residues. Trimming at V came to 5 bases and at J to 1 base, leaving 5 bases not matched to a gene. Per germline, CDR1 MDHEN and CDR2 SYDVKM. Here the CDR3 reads CASSGDSGSYEQYF. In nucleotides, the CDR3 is TGTGCCAGCAGTGGGGACAGTGGTTCCTACGAGCAGTACTTC.

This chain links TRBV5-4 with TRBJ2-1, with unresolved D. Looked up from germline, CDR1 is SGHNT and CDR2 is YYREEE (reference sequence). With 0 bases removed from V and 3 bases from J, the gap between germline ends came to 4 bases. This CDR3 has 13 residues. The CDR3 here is CASSLDSYNEQFF. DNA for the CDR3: TGTGCCAGCAGCTTGGACAGCTACAATGAGCAGTTCTTC.

The CDR3 bases are TGTGCCAGCAGCTTGCTAGCGGGAGCATACAATGAGCAGTTCTTC. It encodes CASSLLAGAYNEQFF. V and J are TRBV11-3 and TRBJ2-1; TRBD2 aligns across 10 bases. V dropped 3 bases and J dropped 4; count of bases not matched to a gene: 3. Germline values: CDR1 SGHNT, CDR2 YENEEA. The CDR3 has 15 residues.

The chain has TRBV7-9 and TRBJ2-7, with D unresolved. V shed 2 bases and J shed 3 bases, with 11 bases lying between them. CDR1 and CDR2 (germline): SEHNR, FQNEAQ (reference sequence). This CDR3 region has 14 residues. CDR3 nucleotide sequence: TGTGCCAGCAGCTTACAGGACGTCGTCTACGAGCAGTACTTC. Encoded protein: CASSLQDVVYEQYF.

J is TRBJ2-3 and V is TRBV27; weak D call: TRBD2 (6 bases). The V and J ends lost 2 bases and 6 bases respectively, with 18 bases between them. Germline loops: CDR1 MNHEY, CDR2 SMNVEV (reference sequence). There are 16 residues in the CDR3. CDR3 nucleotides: TGTGCCAGCAGTTTACTCGGCAGGTCCAGCGGGGATACGCAGTATTTT. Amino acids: CASSLLGRSSGDTQYF.

The DNA of the CDR3 is TGTGCCAGCAGCGTAGCTAGCGGGAGTATTATCACCGGGGAGCTGTTTTTT. Its translation: CASSVASGSIITGELFF. This chain links TRBV9 with TRBJ2-2; 10 bases map to TRBD2. Germline V gene sequence: CDR1 SGDLS, CDR2 YYNGEE. The CDR3 runs to 17 residues. V was pared by 0 bases and J by 4 bases, with 6 bases of the junction left unmatched.

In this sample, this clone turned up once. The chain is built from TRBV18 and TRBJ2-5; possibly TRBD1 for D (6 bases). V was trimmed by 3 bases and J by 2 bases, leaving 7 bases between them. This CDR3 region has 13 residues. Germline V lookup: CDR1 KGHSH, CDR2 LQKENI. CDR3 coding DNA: TGTGCCAGCTCACCCGGACAGCAAGAGACCCAGTACTTC. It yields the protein CASSPGQQETQYF.

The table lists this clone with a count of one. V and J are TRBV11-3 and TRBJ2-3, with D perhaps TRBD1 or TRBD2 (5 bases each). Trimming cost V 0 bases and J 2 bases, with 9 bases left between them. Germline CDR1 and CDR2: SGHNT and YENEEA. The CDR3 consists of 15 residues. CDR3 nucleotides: TGTGCCAGCAGCTTAGAGGGGACCACCACAGATACGCAGTATTTT. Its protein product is CASSLEGTTTDTQYF.

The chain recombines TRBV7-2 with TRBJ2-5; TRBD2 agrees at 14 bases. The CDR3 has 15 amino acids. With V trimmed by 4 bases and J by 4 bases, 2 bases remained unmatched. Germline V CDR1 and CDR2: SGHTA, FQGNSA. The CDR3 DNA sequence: TGTGCCAGCAGCTCGGGACTAGCGGGAGCAGAGACCCAGTACTTC. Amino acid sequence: CASSSGLAGAETQYF.

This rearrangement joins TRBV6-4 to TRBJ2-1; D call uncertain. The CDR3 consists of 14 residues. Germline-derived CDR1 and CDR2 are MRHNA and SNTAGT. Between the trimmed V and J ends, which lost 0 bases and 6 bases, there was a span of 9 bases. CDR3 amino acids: CASSDSAVGNEQFF. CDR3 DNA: TGTGCCAGCAGTGACTCTGCCGTGGGCAATGAGCAGTTCTTC.

CDR3 region: CSVVGADNEKLFF. CDR3 in DNA: TGCAGCGTTGTAGGGGCTGATAATGAAAAACTGTTTTTT. The chain links TRBV29-1 to TRBJ1-4, with a weak D call TRBD1 (5 bases). CDR1 SQVTM and CDR2 ANQGSEA come from the germline V gene. CDR3 size: 13 residues. V lost 4 bases and J lost 4, with 10 bases in between. The whole variable domain, remainder taken from reference TRBV29-1 and TRBJ1-4, is SAVISQKPSRDICQRGTSLTIQCQVDSQVTMMFWYRQQPGQSLTLIATANQGSEATYESGFVIDKFPISRPNLTFSTLTVSNMSPEDSSIYLCSVVGADNEKLFFGSGTQLSVL.

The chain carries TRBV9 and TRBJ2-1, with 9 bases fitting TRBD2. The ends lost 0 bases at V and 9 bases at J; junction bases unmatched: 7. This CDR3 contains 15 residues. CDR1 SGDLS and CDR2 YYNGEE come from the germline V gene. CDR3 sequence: CASSVDLAGLGEQFF. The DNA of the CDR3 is TGTGCCAGCAGCGTAGACCTAGCGGGATTAGGTGAGCAGTTCTTC.

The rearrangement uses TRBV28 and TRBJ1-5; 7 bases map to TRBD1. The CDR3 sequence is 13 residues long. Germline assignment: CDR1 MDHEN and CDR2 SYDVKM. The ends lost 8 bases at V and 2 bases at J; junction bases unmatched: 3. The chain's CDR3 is CASRTGGNQPQHF. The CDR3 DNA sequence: TGTGCCAGCCGGACAGGAGGCAATCAGCCCCAGCATTTT.

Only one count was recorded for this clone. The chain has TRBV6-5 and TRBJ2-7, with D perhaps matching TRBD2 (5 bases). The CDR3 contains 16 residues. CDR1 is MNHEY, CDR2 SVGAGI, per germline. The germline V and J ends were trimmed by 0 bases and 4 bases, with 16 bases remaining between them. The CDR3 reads CASSYSLEGVVYEQYF. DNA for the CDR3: TGTGCCAGCAGTTACTCCCTAGAGGGCGTCGTGTACGAGCAGTACTTC.

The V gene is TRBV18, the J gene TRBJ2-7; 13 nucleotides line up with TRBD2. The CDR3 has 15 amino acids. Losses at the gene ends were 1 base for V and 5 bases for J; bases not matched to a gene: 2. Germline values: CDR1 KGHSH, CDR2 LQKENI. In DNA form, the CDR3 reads TGTGCCAGCTCACCACGGACTAGCGGGAGTAACGAGCAGTACTTC. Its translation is CASSPRTSGSNEQYF.

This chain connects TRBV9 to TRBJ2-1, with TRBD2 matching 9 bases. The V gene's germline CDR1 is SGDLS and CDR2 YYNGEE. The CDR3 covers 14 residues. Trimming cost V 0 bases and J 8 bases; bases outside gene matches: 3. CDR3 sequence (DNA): TGTGCCAGCAGCGTAGGCGGGAGGGTCGATGAGCAGTTCTTC. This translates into CASSVGGRVDEQFF.

In DNA, the CDR3 is TGTGCCAGCAGCCAAAGGACTAGCGACTACAATGAGCAGTTCTTC. Amino acid sequence: CASSQRTSDYNEQFF. This chain connects TRBV13 to TRBJ2-1, with 9 bases identical to TRBD2. The ends lost 5 bases at V and 3 bases at J; junction bases unmatched: 5. Germline-derived CDR1 and CDR2 are PRHDT and FYEKMQ (reference sequence). This CDR3 is 15 amino acids long.

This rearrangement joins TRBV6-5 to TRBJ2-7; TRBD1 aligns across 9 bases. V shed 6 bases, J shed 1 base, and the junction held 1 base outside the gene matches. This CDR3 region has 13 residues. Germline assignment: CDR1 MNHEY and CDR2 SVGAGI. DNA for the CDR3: TGTGCCAGCAGGGGGACAGGGTCCTACGAGCAGTACTTC. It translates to CASRGTGSYEQYF.

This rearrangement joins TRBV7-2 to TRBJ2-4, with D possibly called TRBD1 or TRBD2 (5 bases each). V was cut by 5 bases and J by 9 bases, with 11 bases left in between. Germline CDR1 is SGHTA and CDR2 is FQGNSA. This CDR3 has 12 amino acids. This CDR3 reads CASSVGGGIQYF. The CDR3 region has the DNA TGTGCCAGCAGCGTCGGTGGGGGCATTCAGTACTTC.

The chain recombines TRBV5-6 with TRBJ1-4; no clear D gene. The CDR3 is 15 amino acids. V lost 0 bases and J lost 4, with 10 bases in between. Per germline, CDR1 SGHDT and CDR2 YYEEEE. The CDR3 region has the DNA TGTGCCAGCAGCTTGGATATAGGAGGTAATGAAAAACTGTTTTTT. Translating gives CASSLDIGGNEKLFF. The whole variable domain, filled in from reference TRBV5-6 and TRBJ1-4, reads DAGVTQSPTHLIKTRGQQVTLRCSPKSGHDTVSWYQQALGQGPQFIFQYYEEEERQRGNFPDRFSGHQFPNYSSELNVNALLLGDSALYLCASSLDIGGNEKLFFGSGTQLSVL.

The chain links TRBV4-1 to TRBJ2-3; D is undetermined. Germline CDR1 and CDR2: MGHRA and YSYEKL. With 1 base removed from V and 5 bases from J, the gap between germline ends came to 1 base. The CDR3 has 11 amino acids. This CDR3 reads CASSQGDTQYF. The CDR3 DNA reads TGCGCCAGCAGCCAAGGAGATACGCAGTATTTT.

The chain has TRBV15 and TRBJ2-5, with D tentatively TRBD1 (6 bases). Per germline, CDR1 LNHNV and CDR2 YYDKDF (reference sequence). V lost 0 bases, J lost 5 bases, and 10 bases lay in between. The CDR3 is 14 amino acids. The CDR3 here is CATSRDRQGETQYF. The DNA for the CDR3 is TGTGCCACCAGCAGAGATCGGCAGGGGGAGACCCAGTACTTC.